This T cell receptor beta chain was profiled in a study of vaccination and CD4 T cells after COVID-19. Across the whole study: From HCoV-229E, HCoV-OC43, HCoV-NL63 and SARS-CoV-2, overlapping spike peptides were used to stimulate the cells.

Time point meaning: late sampling 161 to 241 days after vaccination in a few convalescent patients. The treatment: roughly 11-day PBMC culture with coronavirus spike peptide pools or control peptides (ViraFEST assay). ViraFEST stimulated the growth of antigen-specific T cells using peptide pools and subsequently profiled their TCRs by sequencing. This CDR3 contains 13 residues. The germline V gene encodes CDR1 SEHNR and CDR2 FQNEAQ (reference sequence). The trim removed 1 base at V and 11 bases at J, leaving 6 bases unmatched. This clonotype was recorded a few times. Antigen specificity is unknown. Researchers used the Oncomine TCR Beta short-read assay to sequence DNA from cultured CD4+ T cells. From CD4+ T cells that had been cultured, genomic DNA was extracted. TCRdb re-called the PCR reads with MiXCR, one entry per CDR3 protein. The repertoire holds tens of thousands of distinct CDR3 sequences, with approximately 29% as singletons.

V gene TRBV7-9 combines with J gene TRBJ1-2; 8 bases agree with TRBD1. Material: CD4+ T cells from blood, cultured in vitro, obtained about 7 months after SARS-CoV-2 vaccination. This TCR derives from a human donor who had recovered from COVID-19. The CDR3 nucleotides read TGTGCCAGCAGCTTAGGAAACAGGGGGACTTACACCTTC. Residues: CASSLGNRGTYTF.